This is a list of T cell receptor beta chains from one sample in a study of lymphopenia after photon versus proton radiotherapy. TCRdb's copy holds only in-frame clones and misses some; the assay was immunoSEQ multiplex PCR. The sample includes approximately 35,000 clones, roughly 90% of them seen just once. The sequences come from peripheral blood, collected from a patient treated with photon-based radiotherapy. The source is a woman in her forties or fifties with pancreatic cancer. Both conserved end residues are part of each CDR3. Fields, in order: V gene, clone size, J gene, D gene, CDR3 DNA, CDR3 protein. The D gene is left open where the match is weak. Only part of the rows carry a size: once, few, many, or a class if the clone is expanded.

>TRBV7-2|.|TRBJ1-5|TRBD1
TGTGCCAGCAGCTTAAGGCAGGGGGCGGGGCAGCCCCAGCATTTT
CASSLRQGAGQPQHF
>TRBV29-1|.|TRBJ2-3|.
TGCAGCGTTGACGTGAATACGCAGTATTTT
CSVDVNTQYF
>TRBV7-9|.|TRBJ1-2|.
TGTGCCAGCAGCTTAGCGTCCCGAAAGTTAGCTAACTATGGCTACACCTTC
CASSLASRKLANYGYTF
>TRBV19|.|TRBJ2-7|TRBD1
TGTGCCAGTAGTAACACAGGGGGTTACGAGCAGTACTTC
CASSNTGGYEQYF
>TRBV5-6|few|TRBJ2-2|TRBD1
TGTGCCAGCAGCCCGGGGTCCGGGACAGGGGGCCCCGGGGAGCTGTTTTTT
CASSPGSGTGGPGELFF
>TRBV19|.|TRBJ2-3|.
TGTGCCAGTAGTATAGGTGGGACCCGAGATACGCAGTATTTT
CASSIGGTRDTQYF
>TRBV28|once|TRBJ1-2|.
TGTGCCAGCAGTTTATCACCCCCCAGGCTTTATGGCTACACCTTC
CASSLSPPRLYGYTF
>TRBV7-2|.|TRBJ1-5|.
TGTGCCAGCAGCTTGCGTAGCAATCAGCCCCAGCATTTT
CASSLRSNQPQHF
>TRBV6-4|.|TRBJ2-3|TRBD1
TGTGCCAGCAGTGAGGCAGGGGGCGATTATACGCAGTATTTT
CASSEAGGDYTQYF
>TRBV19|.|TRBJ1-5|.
TGTGCCAGTAGTATAGTTGGCACGGGAACCTTTCAGCCCCAGCATTTT
CASSIVGTGTFQPQHF
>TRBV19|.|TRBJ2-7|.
TGTGCCAGTAGTATTGGGGGGACTTCCCTTTACGAGCAGTACTTC
CASSIGGTSLYEQYF
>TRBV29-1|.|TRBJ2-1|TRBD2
TGCAGCGCTACAGCCCGCGGCGGGAGGCGAAATGAGCAGTTCTTC
CSATARGGRRNEQFF
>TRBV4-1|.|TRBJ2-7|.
TGCGCCAGCAGCCCAATACCTCAGGGGCGAACCTACGAGCAGTACTTC
CASSPIPQGRTYEQYF
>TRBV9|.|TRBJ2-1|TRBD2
TGTGCCAGCAGCGTAGCGTTAGCGGGTCTTTCCGGTGAGCAGTTCTTC
CASSVALAGLSGEQFF
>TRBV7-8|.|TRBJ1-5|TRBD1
TGTGCCAGCAGCTTAGAACCAGGGGGCAACAATCAGCCCCAGCATTTT
CASSLEPGGNNQPQHF